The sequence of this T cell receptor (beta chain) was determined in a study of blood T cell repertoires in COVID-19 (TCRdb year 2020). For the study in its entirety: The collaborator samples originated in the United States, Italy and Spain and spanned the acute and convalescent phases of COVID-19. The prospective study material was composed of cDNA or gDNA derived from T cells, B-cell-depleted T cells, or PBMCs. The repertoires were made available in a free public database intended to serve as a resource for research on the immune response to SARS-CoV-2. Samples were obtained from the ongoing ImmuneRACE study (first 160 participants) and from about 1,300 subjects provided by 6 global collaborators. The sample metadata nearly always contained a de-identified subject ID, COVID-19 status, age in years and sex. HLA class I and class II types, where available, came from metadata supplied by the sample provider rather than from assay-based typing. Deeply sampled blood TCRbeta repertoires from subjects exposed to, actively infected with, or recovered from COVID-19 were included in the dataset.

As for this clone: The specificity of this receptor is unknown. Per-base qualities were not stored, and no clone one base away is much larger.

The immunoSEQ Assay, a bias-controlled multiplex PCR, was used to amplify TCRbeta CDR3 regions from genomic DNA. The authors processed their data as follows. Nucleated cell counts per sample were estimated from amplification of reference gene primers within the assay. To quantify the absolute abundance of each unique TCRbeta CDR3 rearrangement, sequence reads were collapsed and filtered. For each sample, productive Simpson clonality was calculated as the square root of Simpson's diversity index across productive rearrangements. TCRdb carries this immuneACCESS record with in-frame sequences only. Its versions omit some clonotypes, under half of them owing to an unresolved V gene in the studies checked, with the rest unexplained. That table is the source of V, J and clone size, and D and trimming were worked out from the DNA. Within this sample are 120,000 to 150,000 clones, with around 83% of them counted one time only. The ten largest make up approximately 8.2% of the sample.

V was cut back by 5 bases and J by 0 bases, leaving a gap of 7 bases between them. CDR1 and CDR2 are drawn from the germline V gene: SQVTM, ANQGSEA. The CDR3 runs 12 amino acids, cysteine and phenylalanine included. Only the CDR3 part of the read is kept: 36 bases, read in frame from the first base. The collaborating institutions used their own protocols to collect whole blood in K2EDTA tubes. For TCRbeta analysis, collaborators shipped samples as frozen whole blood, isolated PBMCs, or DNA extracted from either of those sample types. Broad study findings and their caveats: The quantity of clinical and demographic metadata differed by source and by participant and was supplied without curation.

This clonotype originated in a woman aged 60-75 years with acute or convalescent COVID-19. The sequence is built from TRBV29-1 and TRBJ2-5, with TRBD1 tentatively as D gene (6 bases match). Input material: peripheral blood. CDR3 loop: CSVTGNQETQYF. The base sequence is TGCAGCGTTACAGGGAACCAAGAGACCCAGTACTTC. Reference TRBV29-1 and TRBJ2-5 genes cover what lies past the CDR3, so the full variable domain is SAVISQKPSRDICQRGTSLTIQCQVDSQVTMMFWYRQQPGQSLTLIATANQGSEATYESGFVIDKFPISRPNLTFSTLTVSNMSPEDSSIYLCSVTGNQETQYFGPGTRLLVL.